The 8 T cell receptor beta chains in this list originate from one sample, sequenced in a study of cytotoxic CD8 clonotypes in ibrutinib-treated CLL. Sequencing used immunoSEQ multiplex PCR; TCRdb keeps in-frame clones, though not all of them. This sample yields 300,000 to 350,000 clones, of which approximately 80% are seen a single time; 6.7% belongs to the top ten. The starting material was PBMCs, obtained before ibrutinib treatment. Receptors were obtained from a human donor with chronic lymphocytic leukemia.

This clone was detected only once. This chain links TRBV7-8 with TRBJ1-2; 8 bases fit TRBD1. The CDR3 has 17 amino acids. With V trimmed by 0 bases and J by 4 bases, 10 bases remained unmatched. Germline V gene sequence: CDR1 SGHVS, CDR2 FQNEAQ. In DNA, the CDR3 is TGTGCCAGCAGCTTAGCTCGACGGGTGACAGGGGCCTATGGCTACACCTTC. Translated: CASSLARRVTGAYGYTF.

V is TRBV6-5 and J is TRBJ1-4; D remains unclear. The CDR3 length is 14 residues. Germline lookup yields CDR1 MNHEY and CDR2 SVGAGI. V was trimmed by 5 bases and J by 5 bases, leaving 12 bases between them. The CDR3 nucleotides read TGTGCCAGCAGTAGGAAGCTTAGGAATGAAAAACTGTTTTTT. It translates to CASSRKLRNEKLFF.

This rearrangement joins TRBV19 to TRBJ1-2; TRBD1 might be the D (5 bases). V dropped 4 bases and J dropped 9 bases, with 21 bases sitting between them. CDR1 LNHDA and CDR2 SQIVND come from the germline V gene (reference sequence). This CDR3 region has 15 residues. CDR3 protein: CASSTTRDGVWSYTF. The DNA for the CDR3 is TGTGCCAGTAGTACCACCCGGGACGGAGTATGGAGCTACACCTTC. The whole variable domain, filled in from reference TRBV19 and TRBJ1-2, reads DGGITQSPKYLFRKEGQNVTLSCEQNLNHDAMYWYRQDPGQGLRLIYYSQIVNDFQKGDIAEGYSVSREKKESFPLTVTSAQKNPTAFYLCASSTTRDGVWSYTFGSGTRLTVV.

The chain combines TRBV9 with TRBJ1-1, with 10 bases aligning to TRBD1. V shed 4 bases, J shed 4 bases, and the junction held 7 bases outside the gene matches. The CDR3 has 15 amino acids. Germline CDR1 reads SGDLS; CDR2 reads YYNGEE. This CDR3 is CASSTGQGIGTEAFF. In DNA form, the CDR3 reads TGTGCCAGCAGCACGGGACAGGGGATAGGCACTGAAGCTTTCTTT.

The rearrangement joins TRBV6-5 to TRBJ2-7; no definite D call. V lost 8 bases and J lost 6, with 17 bases in between. The CDR3 has 13 residues. The germline CDR1 and CDR2 sequences are MNHEY and SVGAGI. The CDR3 here is CASGLVMAREQYF. The CDR3 DNA sequence: TGTGCCAGCGGGCTAGTAATGGCGCGCGAGCAGTACTTC.

This chain connects TRBV4-2 to TRBJ2-6; D not certain. Germline lookup yields CDR1 LGHNA and CDR2 YNFKEQ. CDR3 length: 17 amino acids. Trimming shortened V by 0 bases and J by 0 bases, and 9 bases separated the two germline ends. CDR3 sequence (DNA): TGTGCCAGCAGCCAAGAAGCAAGAGTCTCTGGGGCCAACGTCCTGACTTTC. Translating gives CASSQEARVSGANVLTF.

Only a few counts were recorded for this clone. The chain links TRBV10-3 to TRBJ2-3; tentatively, D is TRBD2 (6 bases). This CDR3 comprises 13 residues. Trimming pared 4 bases from V and 1 base from J, leaving 6 bases between. The V gene's germline CDR1 is ENHRY and CDR2 SYGVKD. Here the CDR3 DNA reads TGTGCCATCAGTGCGGGAGGCACAGATACGCAGTATTTT. Its translation: CAISAGGTDTQYF.

This clone turned up a few times. The chain joins TRBV28 to TRBJ2-1; 9 nucleotides match TRBD2. J lost 15 bases, V lost 3 bases, and 12 bases had no gene match. The CDR3 covers 14 residues. Germline CDR1 MDHEN, CDR2 SYDVKM. CDR3 nucleotides: TGTGCCAGCAGTTTTCGGCTAGCGGGGCCACAATGGTTCTTC. It encodes CASSFRLAGPQWFF.